The clone carrying this TCR beta chain was counted ten times or more. What it recognizes is unknown. This sample stems from a study of response to subunit inactivated influenza vaccine. TCRdb independently ran MiXCR on the RT-PCR reads; one entry per CDR3 protein. The sample holds approximately 700,000 distinct CDR3 sequences, approximately 15% seen once. The CDR3 runs to 13 residues. The V end lost 4 bases, the J end lost 5 bases, and 14 bases lay between the germline ends. Germline assignment: CDR1 SQVTM and CDR2 ANQGSEA. Study results and limitations: The authors suggested that every seasonal influenza vaccination recruits few new T cells.

The source of this sequence is a man in his fifties or sixties who received an inactivated influenza vaccine. The source material was PBMCs from blood, sampled about 14 days before vaccination. V is TRBV29-1 and J is TRBJ2-5, with D tentatively TRBD2 (7 bases). This CDR3 is CSVAGGAGETQYF. The CDR3 nucleotides are TGCAGCGTTGCTGGGGGGGCAGGGGAGACCCAGTACTTC.